Only one count was recorded for the clone carrying this T cell receptor (beta chain). Its antigen is unknown. The sample is drawn from a study of OX40 agonist ivuxolimab in advanced cancers. V dropped 8 bases and J dropped 2 bases, with 16 bases sitting between them. Germline CDR1 reads WSHSY; CDR2 reads SAAADI. CDR3 size: 15 residues. Assay used: immunoSEQ multiplex PCR; TCRdb lists only in-frame clones, some missing. Counted here are 95,000 to 150,000 clones, just under 95% occurring once; the ten biggest clones make up around 0.15%. Patients who had autoimmune disease history or got systemic immunosuppression were left out. Blood samples were obtained at baseline, cycle 4 day 1, and cycle 7 day 1. The study's findings and limits: Averaged across samples, CD8+ T cells carried more expanded clones than CD4+ did. Both blood CD4+ and CD8+ T cells showed clonal growth by week 6 at 0.1 to 3.0 mg/kg.

The sequenced sample was CD4+ or CD8+ T cells sorted from blood, obtained in a trial of the OX40 agonist ivuxolimab. The sequence was obtained from an adult with an advanced solid tumor such as melanoma, head and neck, liver or kidney cancer. The gene calls are TRBV10-2 and TRBJ1-5; D not resolved. The CDR3 coding sequence is TGCGCCAGCCCTAAAACTGGGTTGGGCAATCAGCCCCAGCATTTT. Translating it yields CASPKTGLGNQPQHF.